The 27 T cell receptor beta chains below were found in one sample sequenced in a study of PD-1 blockade in mismatch repair-deficient tumors. TCRdb's table, derived via immunoSEQ multiplex PCR, lists solely in-frame clones and lacks some. The sample carries 80,000 to 130,000 clones, 82% recorded once. The material was peripheral blood, obtained about 33 weeks after starting pembrolizumab. The receptors originated from an adult with mismatch repair-deficient cancer.

This chain connects TRBV30 to TRBJ1-5, with D possibly matching TRBD1 (5 bases). The CDR3 is 14 amino acids. The germline gives CDR1 GTSNPN, CDR2 SVGIG (reference sequence). Trimming left V 5 bases short and J 5 bases short, with 16 bases between. The CDR3 here is CAWAGREVHQPQHF. Written as DNA, the CDR3 is TGTGCCTGGGCCGGCAGGGAAGTCCATCAGCCCCAGCATTTT.

The V gene is TRBV11-2, the J gene TRBJ2-5, with D perhaps matching TRBD1 (6 bases). Germline CDR1 reads SGHAT; CDR2 reads FQNNGV. Trimming removed 1 base at V and 2 bases at J, with 11 bases between. This CDR3 region has 15 residues. The CDR3 protein is CASSLAGTIQETQYF. Written as DNA, the CDR3 is TGTGCCAGCAGCTTAGCCGGGACAATACAAGAGACCCAGTACTTC.

The V call is TRBV5-4, the J call TRBJ2-1, with 11 bases that match TRBD2. This CDR3 region has 17 residues. J lost 4 bases, V lost 4 bases, and 10 bases had no gene match. CDR1 and CDR2 from the germline V gene are SGHNT and YYREEE (reference sequence). CDR3 loop: CASSPTPSGRTYNEQFF. In DNA form, the CDR3 reads TGTGCCAGCAGCCCGACTCCTAGCGGGAGGACTTACAATGAGCAGTTCTTC.

This clone has only a few counts. V and J are TRBV30 and TRBJ1-2; TRBD1 is a possible D gene (6 bases). This CDR3 contains 14 residues. Between the trimmed V and J ends, which lost 2 bases and 5 bases, there was a span of 15 bases. Per the germline V gene, CDR1 is GTSNPN and CDR2 is SVGIG (reference sequence). The CDR3 protein is CAWSRRGAEYGYTF. The CDR3 bases are TGTGCCTGGAGTCGGCGGGGGGCCGAATATGGCTACACCTTC.

This chain links TRBV4-1 with TRBJ1-1; TRBD1 aligns across 7 bases. J gave up 3 bases and V 1 base, and 5 bases lay outside the gene matches. Looked up from germline, CDR1 is MGHRA and CDR2 is YSYEKL. The CDR3 is made up of 15 amino acids. Written as DNA, the CDR3 is TGCGCCAGCAGCCAAGCTGCCAGGGGGTACACTGAAGCTTTCTTT. It translates to CASSQAARGYTEAFF.

The chain combines TRBV5-1 with TRBJ2-5; possible D gene TRBD2, 6 bases. Germline V CDR1 and CDR2: SGHRS, YFSETQ. The CDR3 length is 15 residues. V was shortened by 5 bases and J by 1 base, with 15 bases between the two germline ends. CDR3 loop: CASRTGEATQETQYF. CDR3 sequence (DNA): TGCGCCAGCAGGACGGGAGAGGCCACCCAAGAGACCCAGTACTTC.

This clone is medium-sized. The CDR3 is CASSLAGRSGDTEAFF. For the CDR3, the DNA is TGTGCCAGCAGCTTAGCAGGACGGAGTGGGGACACTGAAGCTTTCTTT. The rearrangement links TRBV11-2 to TRBJ1-1, with D unresolved. The germline V gene has CDR1 SGHAT and CDR2 FQNNGV. This CDR3 contains 16 residues. Trimming left V 1 base short and J 3 bases short, with 15 bases between.

The chain recombines TRBV11-3 with TRBJ1-1; no reliable D call. CDR3 length: 13 residues. V was clipped by 3 bases and J by 4 bases, with 9 bases between them. The germline V gene encodes CDR1 SGHNT and CDR2 YENEEA. Here the CDR3 DNA reads TGTGCCAGCAGCTTCCAGTCGGGCACTGAAGCTTTCTTT. Protein sequence: CASSFQSGTEAFF.

The rearrangement uses TRBV9 and TRBJ2-2; possibly TRBD2 for D (6 bases). V was cut by 5 bases and J by 2 bases, with 7 bases left in between. The CDR3 extends over 13 amino acids. Germline CDR1 and CDR2: SGDLS and YYNGEE. The CDR3 loop reads CASREGNTGELFF. DNA of the CDR3: TGTGCCAGCAGGGAGGGAAACACCGGGGAGCTGTTTTTT.

V gene TRBV2 combines with J gene TRBJ1-1; D remains ambiguous. Between the trimmed V and J ends, which lost 8 bases and 0 bases, there was a span of 10 bases. This CDR3 comprises 13 residues. CDR1 and CDR2 from the germline V gene are SNHLY and FYNNEI. CDR3 in amino acids: CASGVFMNTEAFF. The CDR3, as DNA: TGTGCCAGCGGAGTATTTATGAACACTGAAGCTTTCTTT. The full variable domain, with the rest looked up from reference TRBV2 and TRBJ1-1, is EPEVTQTPSHQVTQMGQEVILRCVPISNHLYFYWYRQILGQKVEFLVSFYNNEISEKSEIFDDQFSVERPDGSNFTLKIRSTKLEDSAMYFCASGVFMNTEAFFGQGTRLTVV.

This chain joins TRBV9 and TRBJ2-1, with TRBD2 matching over 9 bases. This CDR3 is 15 amino acids long. Looked up from germline, CDR1 is SGDLS and CDR2 is YYNGEE. V was clipped by 4 bases and J by 4 bases; unmatched bases: 6. DNA of the CDR3: TGTGCCAGCAGCAACGTAGCGGGAGATTACAATGAGCAGTTCTTC. It translates to CASSNVAGDYNEQFF.

The V gene is TRBV19, the J gene TRBJ1-5; D call uncertain. The CDR3 length is 16 residues. V was clipped by 5 bases and J by 0 bases, with 14 bases between them. The germline V gene has CDR1 LNHDA and CDR2 SQIVND (reference sequence). As DNA, the CDR3 is TGTGCCAGTAGTTTGGGAGGAATCCATAGCAATCAGCCCCAGCATTTT. It translates to CASSLGGIHSNQPQHF.

The chain uses TRBV11-3 and TRBJ1-1, with 7 bases identical to TRBD1. CDR1 SGHNT and CDR2 YENEEA come from the germline V gene. Germline trimming cut 5 bases from V and 1 base from J; bases unmatched to any gene: 4. CDR3 size: 14 residues. The CDR3 protein is CASSRRTGNTEAFF. In DNA form, the CDR3 reads TGTGCCAGCAGCCGTAGGACAGGGAACACTGAAGCTTTCTTT.

The chain combines TRBV9 with TRBJ2-1; D remains ambiguous. With 4 bases removed from V and 6 bases from J, the gap between germline ends came to 11 bases. This CDR3 has 13 residues. Germline assignment: CDR1 SGDLS and CDR2 YYNGEE. CDR3 sequence reads: CASSKSRINEQFF. The CDR3 region has the DNA TGTGCCAGCAGCAAGTCGCGGATCAATGAGCAGTTCTTC.

The rearrangement uses TRBV6-6 and TRBJ2-1; a possible D gene is TRBD2 (6 bases). The germline V gene has CDR1 MNHNY and CDR2 SVGAGI (reference sequence). V was cut by 2 bases and J by 7 bases, with 15 bases left in between. This CDR3 has 15 residues. CDR3 sequence: CASSYHSGDLNEQFF. In nucleotides, the CDR3 is TGTGCCAGCAGTTACCATTCGGGAGATTTGAATGAGCAGTTCTTC.

The chain uses TRBV30 and TRBJ1-1; perhaps TRBD1 as D (5 bases). Germline CDR1 reads GTSNPN; CDR2 reads SVGIG (reference sequence). With 4 bases removed from V and 6 bases from J, the gap between germline ends came to 21 bases. The CDR3 extends over 15 amino acids. CDR3 region: CAWTRGGGETPEAFF. CDR3 nucleotide sequence: TGTGCCTGGACCCGGGGGGGTGGAGAGACCCCTGAAGCTTTCTTT. Complete variable domain (other parts from reference TRBV30 and TRBJ1-1): SQTIHQWPATLVQPVGSPLSLECTVEGTSNPNLYWYRQAAGRGLQLLFYSVGIGQISSEVPQNLSASRPQDRQFILSSKKLLLSDSGFYLCAWTRGGGETPEAFFGQGTRLTVV.

The CDR3 here is CATFRNPYEQYF. CDR3 sequence (DNA): TGTGCCACCTTCAGAAACCCCTACGAGCAGTACTTC. This chain links TRBV6-5 with TRBJ2-7; no clear D gene. Germline V gene lookup returns CDR1 MNHEY and CDR2 SVGAGI. This CDR3 comprises 12 residues. V was shortened by 10 bases and J by 2 bases, with 12 bases between the two germline ends.

Written as DNA, the CDR3 is TGTGCCAGCAGCGTAGGTGAAACTAGCACAGATACGCAGTATTTT. The encoded protein is CASSVGETSTDTQYF. V usage is TRBV9 and J usage is TRBJ2-3; D call uncertain. Deletions cut 0 bases from V and 0 bases from J, with 8 bases between. Per the germline V gene, CDR1 is SGDLS and CDR2 is YYNGEE. The CDR3 length is 15 residues. Supplemented by reference TRBV9 and TRBJ2-3, the full variable domain reads DSGVTQTPKHLITATGQRVTLRCSPRSGDLSVYWYQQSLDQGLQFLIQYYNGEERAKGNILERFSAQQFPDLHSELNLSSLELGDSALYFCASSVGETSTDTQYFGPGTRLTVL.

This clone was detected a few times. The CDR3 coding sequence is TGTGCCATCAGTGATATGAGCGGGAGCACCGGCGAGCAGTACTTC. Amino acids: CAISDMSGSTGEQYF. The rearrangement joins TRBV10-3 to TRBJ2-7; 8 nucleotides line up with TRBD2. Trimming at V came to 3 bases and at J to 6 bases, leaving 10 bases not matched to a gene. This CDR3 spans 15 amino acids. Germline V CDR1 and CDR2: ENHRY, SYGVKD.

This chain connects TRBV5-1 to TRBJ2-5; a weak D match, TRBD1 (5 bases). Per the germline V gene, CDR1 is SGHRS and CDR2 is YFSETQ. Trimming took off 4 bases at V and 5 bases at J, with 6 bases between the two ends. This CDR3 is built from 11 residues. The CDR3 spells CASSPGETQYF. The CDR3 DNA reads as TGCGCCAGCAGCCCAGGGGAGACCCAGTACTTC.

The CDR3 DNA sequence: TGCGCCAGCAGCCTGATAGCGGGAGGGTCGTACAATGAGCAGTTCTTC. It yields the protein CASSLIAGGSYNEQFF. The chain is built from TRBV4-1 and TRBJ2-1, with 11 positions matching TRBD2. The CDR3 covers 16 residues. V gave up 4 bases and J gave up 4 bases; unmatched junction bases: 6. Germline values: CDR1 MGHRA, CDR2 YSYEKL.

The genes are TRBV9 and TRBJ1-2; D is undetermined. The length of the CDR3 is 16 residues. Germline CDR1 and CDR2: SGDLS and YYNGEE. Trimming left V 0 bases short and J 4 bases short, with 16 bases between. The CDR3 sequence is CASSVGSPNVGYGYTF. As DNA, the CDR3 is TGTGCCAGCAGCGTAGGAAGTCCGAACGTGGGCTATGGCTACACCTTC.

The chain has TRBV11-3 and TRBJ1-4; possibly TRBD1 for D (6 bases). V was pared by 5 bases and J by 0 bases, with 13 bases between. The CDR3 length is 16 residues. Germline values: CDR1 SGHNT, CDR2 YENEEA. CDR3 coding DNA: TGTGCCAGCAGCGCCGGGACAAGATCAACTAATGAAAAACTGTTTTTT. This translates into CASSAGTRSTNEKLFF.

CDR3: CASSLAPGELAKNIQYF. CDR3 nucleotide sequence: TGTGCCAGCAGCTTAGCCCCAGGGGAGTTAGCCAAAAACATTCAGTACTTC. The gene calls are TRBV7-9 and TRBJ2-4; D is possibly TRBD1 (6 bases). The germline gives CDR1 SEHNR, CDR2 FQNEAQ (reference sequence). Trimming cost V 0 bases and J 0 bases, with 12 bases left between them. CDR3 length: 17 amino acids.

The chain has TRBV6-1 and TRBJ2-3; 12 bases are a match to TRBD2. V gave up 5 bases and J gave up 4 bases; unmatched junction bases: 4. Germline-derived CDR1 and CDR2 are MNHNS and SASEGT. The length of the CDR3 is 15 residues. CDR3 protein: CASSQTSGSADTQYF. DNA for the CDR3: TGTGCCAGCAGTCAGACTAGCGGGAGTGCAGATACGCAGTATTTT.

The chain couples TRBV18 to TRBJ2-1; TRBD1 matches 7 bases. The junction had 3 bases not matched to a gene; V was cut back by 4 bases and J by 6 bases. This CDR3 contains 13 residues. CDR1 and CDR2 (germline): KGHSH, LQKENI. The CDR3 loop reads CASSQDRVNEQFF. The DNA for the CDR3 is TGTGCCAGCTCACAAGACAGGGTCAATGAGCAGTTCTTC.

In its sample, this clone ranks as medium-sized. The CDR3 loop is CASSLVSGAGEQYF. The CDR3 DNA reads as TGTGCCAGCAGCTTAGTTTCTGGGGCGGGCGAGCAGTACTTC. V gene TRBV7-2 combines with J gene TRBJ2-7; D tentatively reads TRBD1 or TRBD2 (5 bases each). The CDR3 consists of 14 residues. Trimming shortened V by 1 base and J by 6 bases, and 13 bases separated the two germline ends. Germline V gives CDR1 SGHTA, CDR2 FQGNSA.